This T cell receptor beta chain stems from a study of blood T cell repertoires in COVID-19. V lost 6 bases and J lost 5, with 11 bases in between. The CDR3 extends over 14 amino acids. Per the germline V gene, CDR1 is MDHEN and CDR2 is SYDVKM. TCRdb's table, derived via immunoSEQ multiplex PCR, lists solely in-frame clones and lacks some. The sample includes 90,000 to 95,000 clones, about 91% of them seen just once. The sequence was collected from a woman between 65 and 79 years old with acute or convalescent COVID-19. The chain joins TRBV28 to TRBJ1-6; a possible D gene is TRBD1 (5 bases). Sequencing input: peripheral blood. Here the CDR3 reads CASRLGGNNSPLHF. CDR3 coding DNA: TGTGCCAGCAGACTCGGGGGGAATAATTCACCCCTCCACTTT.